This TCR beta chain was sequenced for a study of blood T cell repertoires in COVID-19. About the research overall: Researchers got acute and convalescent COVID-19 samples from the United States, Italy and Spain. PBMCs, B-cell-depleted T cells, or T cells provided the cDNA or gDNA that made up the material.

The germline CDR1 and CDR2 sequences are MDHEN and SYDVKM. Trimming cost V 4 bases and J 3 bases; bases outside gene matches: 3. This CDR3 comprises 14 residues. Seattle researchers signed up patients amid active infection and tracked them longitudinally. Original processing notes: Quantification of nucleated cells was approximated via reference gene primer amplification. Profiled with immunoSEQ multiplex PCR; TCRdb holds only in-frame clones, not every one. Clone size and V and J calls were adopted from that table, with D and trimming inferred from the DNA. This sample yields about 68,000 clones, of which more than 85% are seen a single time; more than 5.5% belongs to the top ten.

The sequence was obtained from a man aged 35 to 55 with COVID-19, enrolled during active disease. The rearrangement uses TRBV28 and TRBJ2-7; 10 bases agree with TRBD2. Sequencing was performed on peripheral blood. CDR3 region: CASSSTSGHYEQYF. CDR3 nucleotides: TGTGCCAGCAGTTCGACTAGCGGGCACTACGAGCAGTACTTC.